These 20 T cell receptor beta chains share one sample of origin, sequenced in a study of T cells in Graves' hyperthyroidism and ophthalmopathy (dated by TCRdb to about 2019). The library was built by means of multiplex PCR. TCRdb records Illumina HiSeq 2000 as the sequencer. The TCR beta CDR3 regions were amplified from RNA transcripts. For the first round of RT-PCR on the TCR CDR3, the HTBI primer set was used together with the Qiagen OneStep RT-PCR kit. TCRdb cleaned the public reads at Q25 with fastp, built clones with MiXCR and kept in-frame beta chains. One record per CDR3 amino acid sequence lists the most common genes and DNA. The sample includes about 710,000 distinct CDR3 sequences, with about a sixth observed a single time. The ten biggest clones cover approximately 8% of the sample. Sequencing used blood. The receptors were gathered from a man between 18 and 29 years old with Graves' hyperthyroidism.

At least ten counts were recorded for this clonotype. The chain employs TRBV6-1 and TRBJ2-1, with 12 bases fitting TRBD2. The CDR3 runs 16 residues. The germline V gene encodes CDR1 MNHNS and CDR2 SASEGT. V dropped 6 bases and J dropped 6; count of bases not matched to a gene: 9. In DNA form, the CDR3 reads TGTGCCAGCAGGACGGGGGAACTAGCGGGGGGCAATGAGCAGTTCTTC. Its protein product is CASRTGELAGGNEQFF.

This clonotype was found a few times. The CDR3: CASRPVSREGYTF. CDR3 nucleotides: TGTGCCAGCAGGCCCGTCAGCAGGGAAGGCTACACCTTC. The chain couples TRBV5-8 to TRBJ1-2; D is possibly TRBD1 (5 bases). CDR3 length: 13 amino acids. The V end was cut by 5 bases, the J end by 8 bases, with 16 bases between. Looked up from germline, CDR1 is SGHTS and CDR2 is YDEGEE.

This clonotype occurred many times. The V gene is TRBV28, the J gene TRBJ2-7; D may be TRBD1 (6 bases). Germline assignment: CDR1 MDHEN and CDR2 SYDVKM. There are 13 residues in the CDR3. V gave up 8 bases and J gave up 6 bases, with 17 bases separating them. The CDR3 here is CASARGGRSEQYF. The CDR3 bases are TGTGCCAGCGCCCGAGGGGGTCGGAGCGAGCAGTACTTC.

This chain links TRBV3-1 with TRBJ2-4, with D possibly matching TRBD2 (6 bases). Germline CDR1 is LGHDT and CDR2 is YNNKEL (reference sequence). The V and J ends lost 4 bases and 9 bases respectively, with 13 bases between them. This CDR3 has 13 amino acids. Here the CDR3 DNA reads TGTGCCAGCAGCCCCGGGACTTCAAGCATTCAGTACTTC. This gives the protein CASSPGTSSIQYF.

This clonotype was seen at least ten times. The rearrangement links TRBV7-2 to TRBJ1-1; 11 bases fit TRBD1. J gave up 1 base and V 5 bases, and 0 bases lay outside the gene matches. Germline V CDR1 and CDR2: SGHTA, FQGNSA. The CDR3 covers 14 residues. The CDR3 reads CASSGQGANTEAFF. The CDR3 DNA is TGTGCCAGCAGCGGACAGGGGGCGAACACTGAAGCTTTCTTT.

There are a few counts of this clonotype. The V call is TRBV4-3, the J call TRBJ1-1; 7 bases align to TRBD1. With V trimmed by 0 bases and J by 7 bases, 5 bases remained unmatched. Germline values: CDR1 LGHNA, CDR2 YSLEER. The CDR3 spans 14 residues. The CDR3 protein is CASSQDSGGNEAFF. The CDR3 nucleotides read TGCGCCAGCAGCCAAGACTCAGGGGGGAATGAAGCTTTCTTT.

In its sample, this clonotype was seen many times. The chain employs TRBV6-1 and TRBJ2-7; TRBD2 aligns across 12 bases. Germline CDR1 reads MNHNS; CDR2 reads SASEGT. The length of the CDR3 is 18 residues. V lost 5 bases, J lost 5 bases, and 16 bases stayed unmatched. CDR3: CASSSPGTSGFLPNEQYF. For the CDR3, the DNA is TGTGCCAGCAGTTCCCCGGGGACTAGCGGGTTCCTCCCCAACGAGCAGTACTTC.

This clonotype was detected many times. The rearrangement links TRBV6-1 to TRBJ2-2, with no clear D. CDR3 length: 16 amino acids. V gave up 7 bases and J gave up 5 bases, with 20 bases separating them. From germline, CDR1 is MNHNS and CDR2 SASEGT. The CDR3 DNA reads TGTGCCAGCACCGAAAATAGAGGTTTTTCTACCGGGGAGCTGTTTTTT. This encodes CASTENRGFSTGELFF.

The chain joins TRBV20-1 to TRBJ2-3; no clear D. This CDR3 comprises 14 residues. V lost 6 bases, J lost 2 bases, and 15 bases lay in between. Germline CDR1 is DFQATT and CDR2 is SNEGSKA (reference sequence). CDR3 bases: TGCAGTGCCCAAAAAGGCCCATCCACAGATACGCAGTATTTT. Its translation is CSAQKGPSTDTQYF.

Details on this clonotype: A much bigger clone sits one base away, suggesting this may be a read error. V gene TRBV12-3 or TRBV12-4 combines with J gene TRBJ2-5; 7 nucleotides line up with TRBD2. This CDR3 is built from 13 residues. Here the CDR3 DNA reads TGTGCCGGCAGATGGGGAGGGGTCGAGACCCAGTACTTC. Translated, it gives CAGRWGGVETQYF.

Remarks on this clonotype: This sequence may be a read error, since a much larger clone differs from it by one base. This chain joins TRBV7-3 and TRBJ1-1, with 9 nucleotides matching TRBD1. The CDR3 totals 12 residues. The germline V gene has CDR1 SGHTA and CDR2 FQGTGA. CDR3 in amino acids: CASSEGQGEASF. CDR3 coding DNA: TGTGCCAGCAGCGAGGGACAGGGAGAAGCTTCCTTT.

This clonotype was picked up a small number of times. This sequence joins TRBV29-1 and TRBJ1-2, with D hard to call. The CDR3 length is 12 residues. CDR1 and CDR2 (germline): SQVTM, ANQGSEA. With 7 bases removed from V and 1 base from J, the gap between germline ends came to 10 bases. The CDR3 coding sequence is TGCAGCGGGACCGTCGTTAACTATGGCTACACCTTC. It yields the protein CSGTVVNYGYTF.

The J gene is TRBJ2-7, the V gene TRBV30, with a tentative D call TRBD1 (5 bases). CDR3 length equals 13 residues. Trimming removed 3 bases at V and 2 bases at J, with 11 bases between. Germline CDR1 reads GTSNPN; CDR2 reads SVGIG (reference sequence). CDR3 in amino acids: CAWSPDRAYEQYF. In DNA, the CDR3 is TGTGCCTGGAGCCCCGACAGAGCCTACGAGCAGTACTTC.

This clonotype was recorded a few times. The chain carries TRBV10-3 and TRBJ1-2; weak D call: TRBD1 (5 bases). Trimming stripped 2 bases from V and 2 bases from J, with 12 bases between. Looked up from germline, CDR1 is ENHRY and CDR2 is SYGVKD. CDR3 length: 15 residues. In nucleotides, the CDR3 is TGTGCCATCAGTGAGGCGTCCAGGGAGAACTATGGCTACACCTTC. This encodes CAISEASRENYGYTF.

The sample holds a few counts of this clonotype. V usage is TRBV7-9 and J usage is TRBJ2-7; 7 bases match TRBD1. Germline V gene lookup returns CDR1 SEHNR and CDR2 FQNEAQ (reference sequence). The CDR3 extends over 15 amino acids. After removal of 0 bases from V and 3 bases from J, the junction contained 5 bases not matched to a gene. CDR3 sequence (DNA): TGTGCCAGCAGCTTAGCGGGTCGGGACAGCTACGAGCAGTACTTC. It translates to CASSLAGRDSYEQYF.

The V call is TRBV20-1, the J call TRBJ2-3; weak D call: TRBD2 (6 bases). In germline, CDR1 is DFQATT, CDR2 SNEGSKA (reference sequence). The germline V and J ends were trimmed by 8 bases and 2 bases, with 14 bases remaining between them. The CDR3 loop spans 13 amino acids. CDR3 coding DNA: TGCAGTTCAATAGCGGTGGCCACAGATACGCAGTATTTT. Protein product: CSSIAVATDTQYF.

This rearrangement joins TRBV24-1 to TRBJ2-3, with D uncertain. With 6 bases removed from V and 8 bases from J, the gap between germline ends came to 14 bases. Germline CDR1 is KGHDR and CDR2 is SFDVKD. This CDR3 is built from 13 residues. The CDR3 region is CATSSDTKITQYF. The CDR3 DNA sequence: TGTGCCACCAGTAGCGACACCAAAATTACGCAGTATTTT.

This chain joins TRBV3-1 and TRBJ2-5, with 8 positions matching TRBD2. Germline CDR1 is LGHDT and CDR2 is YNNKEL (reference sequence). The CDR3 length is 16 residues. J was trimmed by 9 bases and V by 0 bases; bases with no gene match: 12. CDR3 protein: CASSQDWASGPRAQYF. DNA for the CDR3: TGTGCCAGCAGCCAAGATTGGGCTAGCGGGCCAAGGGCCCAGTACTTC.

In its sample, this clonotype was seen many times. V usage is TRBV25-1 and J usage is TRBJ2-7; D unclear. The CDR3 has 14 amino acids. Germline V gene sequence: CDR1 MGHDK, CDR2 SYGVNS. Trimming stripped 1 base from V and 2 bases from J, with 9 bases between. In DNA form, the CDR3 reads TGTGCCAGCAGTGAATCTTACAGCACCTACGAGCAGTACTTC. It specifies CASSESYSTYEQYF.

This clonotype was observed at least ten times. The chain employs TRBV7-9 and TRBJ2-1; TRBD2 aligns across 10 bases. The CDR3 is made up of 15 amino acids. The germline V gene has CDR1 SEHNR and CDR2 FQNEAQ (reference sequence). V lost 7 bases to trimming and J lost 5 bases; unmatched junction nucleotides: 8. The CDR3 nucleotides read TGTGCCAGCACCCAAAGAGGGACTAGCGACAATGAGCAGTTCTTC. Its translation is CASTQRGTSDNEQFF.